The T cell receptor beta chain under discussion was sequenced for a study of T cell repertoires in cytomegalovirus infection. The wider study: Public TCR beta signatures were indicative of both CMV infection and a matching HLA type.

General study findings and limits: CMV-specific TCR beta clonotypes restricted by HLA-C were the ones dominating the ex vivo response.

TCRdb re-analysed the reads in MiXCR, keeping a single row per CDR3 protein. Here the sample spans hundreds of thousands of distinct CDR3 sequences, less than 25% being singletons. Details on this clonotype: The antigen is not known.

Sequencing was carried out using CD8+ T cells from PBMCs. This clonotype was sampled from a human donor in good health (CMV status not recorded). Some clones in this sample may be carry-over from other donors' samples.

The CDR3 nucleotides are TGTGCCAGCCAGGGCGACGCTAACTATGGCTACACCTTC. Translation: CASQGDANYGYTF. The rearrangement uses TRBV19 and TRBJ1-2, with D possibly matching TRBD1 (5 bases). Germline V gives CDR1 LNHDA, CDR2 SQIVND (reference sequence). The V and J ends lost 9 bases and 0 bases respectively, with 11 bases between them. The CDR3 consists of 13 residues.